This passage covers 7 T cell receptor beta chains from one sample sequenced in a study of cytomegalovirus exposure and HLA in healthy donors. PCR amplification relied on 60 Vbeta primers (plus 13 Jbeta primers). Sequenced by immunoSEQ multiplex PCR; TCRdb stores in-frame clones only, minus some. The sample lists approximately 140,000 clones; 73% were seen once. Sequences were obtained from PBMCs. Source of these receptors: a human donor in good health.

This clone came up once. The CDR3 DNA follows: TGTGCCGGACAGACGGACAGCTTCTCCTACGAGCAGTACTTC. It encodes CAGQTDSFSYEQYF. V gene TRBV2 combines with J gene TRBJ2-7; weak D call: TRBD1 (6 bases). Germline lookup yields CDR1 SNHLY and CDR2 FYNNEI. This CDR3 is 14 amino acids long. V shed 11 bases and J shed 0 bases, with 17 bases lying between them.

This clone came up once. This chain joins TRBV5-6 and TRBJ2-4; D gene unclear. V lost 0 bases, J lost 9 bases, and 7 bases lay in between. Germline CDR1 and CDR2: SGHDT and YYEEEE. CDR3 length equals 12 residues. The CDR3 sequence is CASSLASGIQYF. For the CDR3, the DNA is TGTGCCAGCAGCTTGGCCAGTGGCATTCAGTACTTC.

The chain combines TRBV2 with TRBJ1-2; 7 bases are shared with TRBD1. V shed 8 bases, J shed 7 bases, and the junction held 16 bases outside the gene matches. The CDR3 is 15 amino acids. The V gene's germline CDR1 is SNHLY and CDR2 FYNNEI. In DNA, the CDR3 is TGTGCCAGCTGCCCGTCGCTCGACAGGGCGGGTGGCTACACCTTC. It specifies CASCPSLDRAGGYTF.

The rearrangement links TRBV9 to TRBJ2-1, with a tentative D call TRBD1 (7 bases). CDR1 is SGDLS, CDR2 YYNGEE, per germline. This CDR3 comprises 16 residues. The ends were cut back, 4 bases at V and 8 bases at J, with 22 bases in the middle. In DNA, the CDR3 is TGTGCCAGCAGCCCTCTCGGCGGGACAGAGCTCGATGAGCAGTTCTTC. Residues: CASSPLGGTELDEQFF.

The rearrangement joins TRBV6-5 to TRBJ1-1; no clear D gene. The CDR3 length is 13 residues. CDR1 is MNHEY and CDR2 is SVGAGI in the germline V gene. The V end was cut by 8 bases, the J end by 1 base, with 11 bases between. CDR3 loop: CASHLRENTEAFF. The CDR3 nucleotides read TGTGCCAGCCACCTCCGGGAGAACACTGAAGCTTTCTTT.

This clone appeared a few times. The J gene is TRBJ2-3, the V gene TRBV5-1; 9 positions agree with TRBD2. V gave up 4 bases and J gave up 3 bases; unmatched junction bases: 6. CDR3 length: 15 residues. Germline CDR1 SGHRS, CDR2 YFSETQ. The CDR3 loop is CASSLSGGLTDTQYF. CDR3 sequence (DNA): TGCGCCAGCAGCCTTAGCGGGGGCCTTACAGATACGCAGTATTTT. Variable domain in full (rest from reference TRBV5-1 and TRBJ2-3): KAGVTQTPRYLIKTRGQQVTLSCSPISGHRSVSWYQQTPGQGLQFLFEYFSETQRNKGNFPGRFSGRQFSNSRSEMNVSTLELGDSALYLCASSLSGGLTDTQYFGPGTRLTVL.

In DNA, the CDR3 is TGTGCCAGCAGCCCCAGTCAGGGAAGCTATGGCTACACCTTC. Protein sequence: CASSPSQGSYGYTF. V usage is TRBV7-3 and J usage is TRBJ1-2, with a tentative D call TRBD1 (5 bases). V lost 5 bases and J 4 bases, leaving 14 bases between the germline ends. From germline, CDR1 is SGHTA and CDR2 FQGTGA. The CDR3 extends over 14 amino acids.